This TCR beta chain was identified during a study of tumor-infiltrating lymphocytes in oesophageal squamous cell carcinoma. Germline V gene lookup returns CDR1 SGHVS and CDR2 FQNEAQ. The CDR3 has 15 residues. TCRdb called the PCR reads again in MiXCR, with one record for every CDR3 protein. The profile shows over 9,500 distinct CDR3 sequences, approximately 50% of them singletons. This chain uses TRBV7-8 with TRBJ2-6; 13 nucleotides match TRBD2. The J call may not be correct, given that the DNA end is closer to TRBJ2-1. Input material: normal esophageal tissue next to the tumor. This clonotype originated in a male donor with esophageal squamous cell carcinoma. The CDR3 protein is CASSHGTSGDNEQFF. The CDR3 region has the DNA TGTGCCAGCAGCCATGGGACTAGCGGGGACAATGAGCAGTTCTTC.